A single sample is the source of the 24 T cell receptor beta chains below, sequenced in a study of blood T cell repertoires in COVID-19. Repertoires were generated with immunoSEQ multiplex PCR, while TCRdb's copy carries only in-frame clones and drops some. Altogether roughly 80,000 clones are present, 90% to 95% being singletons, with the ten largest covering under 2%. Sequencing was performed on peripheral blood. The receptor source for this set is a woman in her fifties or sixties in a cohort sampled during active COVID-19.

The chain joins TRBV11-3 to TRBJ2-4; D is undetermined. V gave up 3 bases and J gave up 5 bases, with 5 bases separating them. Germline CDR1 SGHNT, CDR2 YENEEA. The CDR3 runs to 12 residues. The CDR3 DNA sequence: TGTGCCAGCAGCTTCCAGGAAAACATTCAGTACTTC. Amino acids: CASSFQENIQYF.

The chain employs TRBV24-1 and TRBJ2-3; D is ambiguous. V lost 3 bases to trimming and J lost 2 bases, with 8 bases between them. The germline CDR1 and CDR2 sequences are KGHDR and SFDVKD. The CDR3 covers 14 residues. The CDR3 DNA reads as TGTGCCACCAGTGATCCTAGGTCCACAGATACGCAGTATTTT. Translating gives CATSDPRSTDTQYF.

V is TRBV14 and J is TRBJ1-1; D remains ambiguous. Trimming pared 1 base from V and 10 bases from J, leaving 7 bases between. Looked up from germline, CDR1 is SGHDN and CDR2 is FVKESK. This CDR3 region has 11 residues. CDR3 sequence (DNA): TGTGCCAGCAGCCAAGGCTATCGAGCTTTCTTT. Translation: CASSQGYRAFF.

The chain joins TRBV6-5 to TRBJ2-7; D remains ambiguous. The CDR3 is 14 residues long. With 2 bases removed from V and 0 bases from J, the gap between germline ends came to 8 bases. Germline V gene sequence: CDR1 MNHEY, CDR2 SVGAGI. DNA of the CDR3: TGTGCCAGCAGTTACCTGTCTAACTCCTACGAGCAGTACTTC. Translated, it gives CASSYLSNSYEQYF.

This clone has only a few counts. This rearrangement joins TRBV10-3 to TRBJ2-3; weak D call: TRBD2 (5 bases). CDR3 length: 12 residues. The germline V gene has CDR1 ENHRY and CDR2 SYGVKD. Trimming stripped 6 bases from V and 7 bases from J, with 11 bases between. CDR3 amino acids: CAISETRNTQYF. In nucleotides, the CDR3 is TGTGCCATCAGCGAAACTAGGAATACGCAGTATTTT.

V and J are TRBV11-3 and TRBJ2-1; perhaps TRBD2 as D (6 bases). V was pared by 1 base and J by 2 bases, with 12 bases between. CDR1 and CDR2 (germline): SGHNT, YENEEA. The CDR3 has 16 residues. This chain's CDR3 is CASSLGSGYAYNEQFF. CDR3 sequence (DNA): TGTGCCAGCAGCTTAGGTAGCGGATATGCCTACAATGAGCAGTTCTTC.

The V call is TRBV6-5, the J call TRBJ1-5, with unresolved D. The CDR3 totals 13 residues. V shed 4 bases and J shed 3 bases, with 7 bases lying between them. The germline V gene encodes CDR1 MNHEY and CDR2 SVGAGI. The CDR3 sequence is CASSWQINQPQHF. Here the CDR3 DNA reads TGTGCCAGCAGTTGGCAGATCAATCAGCCCCAGCATTTT.

The rearrangement links TRBV29-1 to TRBJ2-7; D not resolved. The length of the CDR3 is 14 residues. Trimming cost V 4 bases and J 0 bases, with 13 bases left between them. Germline CDR1 is SQVTM and CDR2 is ANQGSEA. CDR3 sequence reads: CSVVLSGFSYEQYF. The DNA for the CDR3 is TGCAGCGTTGTTCTATCAGGCTTCTCCTACGAGCAGTACTTC.

V and J are TRBV6-2 or TRBV6-3 and TRBJ2-6, with D perhaps TRBD2 (5 bases). There are 20 residues in the CDR3. CDR1 MNHEY and CDR2 SVGEGT come from the germline V gene. The V end lost 4 bases, the J end lost 1 base, and 23 bases lay between the germline ends. The CDR3 DNA follows: TGTGCCAGCAGTTTTAGACCTAGCAATCTGGATTCGTCTGGGGCCAACGTCCTGACTTTC. Translation: CASSFRPSNLDSSGANVLTF.

This rearrangement joins TRBV14 to TRBJ2-1, with 8 bases fitting TRBD2. Trimming took 8 bases from V and 1 from J; bases not matched to a gene: 7. Germline V CDR1 and CDR2: SGHDN, FVKESK. The CDR3 totals 15 residues. The CDR3 is CASPAAGVSYNEQFF. Here the CDR3 DNA reads TGTGCCAGCCCCGCAGCGGGAGTTTCCTACAATGAGCAGTTCTTC.

The chain joins TRBV19 to TRBJ2-3; 10 positions agree with TRBD1. In germline, CDR1 is LNHDA, CDR2 SQIVND (reference sequence). The junction had 7 bases not matched to a gene; V was cut back by 4 bases and J by 3 bases. The CDR3 has 16 amino acids. CDR3 DNA sequence: TGTGCCAGTAGTACCAGACAGGGGGCCGGAACAGATACGCAGTATTTT. Its protein product is CASSTRQGAGTDTQYF.

The chain recombines TRBV9 with TRBJ1-2; 9 bases line up with TRBD1. CDR3 length: 14 amino acids. Trimming removed 4 bases from V and 8 bases from J; junction bases left unmatched: 9. From germline, CDR1 is SGDLS and CDR2 YYNGEE. Written as DNA, the CDR3 is TGTGCCAGCAGCCCGCCGGGACAGGGAGGCGGCTACACCTTC. Its protein product is CASSPPGQGGGYTF.

The chain carries TRBV13 and TRBJ1-6; 11 bases agree with TRBD1. V shed 6 bases, J shed 10 bases, and the junction held 5 bases outside the gene matches. CDR3 length: 14 amino acids. CDR1 PRHDT and CDR2 FYEKMQ come from the germline V gene (reference sequence). Here the CDR3 DNA reads TGTGCCAGCAGATTGGGACAGGGGGGCTCACCCCTCCACTTT. It is translated as CASRLGQGGSPLHF.

The chain couples TRBV10-3 to TRBJ1-1; 7 nucleotides line up with TRBD1. CDR1 and CDR2 (germline): ENHRY, SYGVKD. This CDR3 has 16 residues. V trimming: 8 bases; J trimming: 1 base; junction bases outside the gene matches: 13. The CDR3 region is CAIRRASGTANTEAFF. The CDR3 DNA reads as TGTGCCATCCGGAGAGCCTCCGGGACAGCGAACACTGAAGCTTTCTTT.

J is TRBJ2-1 and V is TRBV5-4; TRBD2 might be the D (6 bases). From germline, CDR1 is SGHNT and CDR2 YYREEE (reference sequence). The CDR3 consists of 13 residues. V lost 6 bases to trimming and J lost 7 bases, with 14 bases between them. The CDR3 loop is CASTVGGGNEQFF. Here the CDR3 DNA reads TGTGCCAGCACCGTCGGGGGTGGGAATGAGCAGTTCTTC.

The chain uses TRBV5-6 and TRBJ2-7, with D uncertain. There are 13 residues in the CDR3. The V gene's germline CDR1 is SGHDT and CDR2 YYEEEE. V lost 0 bases to trimming and J lost 3 bases, with 7 bases between them. The CDR3 here is CASSLGRSYEQYF. For the CDR3, the DNA is TGTGCCAGCAGCTTGGGACGGAGCTACGAGCAGTACTTC. The variable domain in full, with the rest retrieved from reference TRBV5-6 and TRBJ2-7, is DAGVTQSPTHLIKTRGQQVTLRCSPKSGHDTVSWYQQALGQGPQFIFQYYEEEERQRGNFPDRFSGHQFPNYSSELNVNALLLGDSALYLCASSLGRSYEQYFGPGTRLTVT.

This chain links TRBV6-5 with TRBJ2-7; 7 nucleotides line up with TRBD1. V was clipped by 2 bases and J by 6 bases; unmatched bases: 7. Germline V gene sequence: CDR1 MNHEY, CDR2 SVGAGI. The CDR3 contains 14 residues. The CDR3 region is CASSYTRDSSEQYF. DNA of the CDR3: TGTGCCAGCAGTTACACACGGGACAGTTCCGAGCAGTACTTC.

The rearrangement links TRBV12-3 or TRBV12-4 to TRBJ1-2, with D unresolved. The CDR3 runs to 12 residues. V lost 6 bases and J 7 bases, leaving 12 bases between the germline ends. CDR3 bases: TGTGCCAGCAGCCCTAGTCGGGTTGGCTACACCTTC. As protein: CASSPSRVGYTF.

The chain employs TRBV5-4 and TRBJ1-1; 8 bases align to TRBD1. The CDR3 has 15 residues. V shed 4 bases, J shed 5 bases, and the junction held 10 bases outside the gene matches. Germline V gene sequence: CDR1 SGHNT, CDR2 YYREEE (reference sequence). The CDR3 DNA is TGTGCCAGCAGCACCCTAACAGGGGGGGGGACTGAAGCTTTCTTT. It codes for CASSTLTGGGTEAFF.

The rearrangement links TRBV18 to TRBJ2-2; 12 nucleotides agree with TRBD2. The V segment lost 3 bases and the J segment 3 bases; nucleotides outside the gene matches: 2. Germline V gene lookup returns CDR1 KGHSH and CDR2 LQKENI. The CDR3 has 16 amino acids. The CDR3 spells CASSPRLAGDTGELFF. CDR3 sequence (DNA): TGTGCCAGCTCACCTAGACTAGCGGGGGACACCGGGGAGCTGTTTTTT.

The chain joins TRBV27 to TRBJ1-1; D is ambiguous. Germline V gene sequence: CDR1 MNHEY, CDR2 SMNVEV (reference sequence). The length of the CDR3 is 15 residues. With 4 bases removed from V and 4 bases from J, the gap between germline ends came to 16 bases. CDR3: CASSSSLFRGTEAFF. The CDR3 coding sequence is TGTGCCAGCAGTTCTAGTCTCTTCCGGGGCACTGAAGCTTTCTTT.

This chain connects TRBV5-4 to TRBJ2-1, with 9 bases lining up with TRBD2. Germline CDR1 reads SGHNT; CDR2 reads YYREEE (reference sequence). V was clipped by 1 base and J by 6 bases; unmatched bases: 5. The CDR3 consists of 15 residues. Here the CDR3 reads CASSLRREGRNEQFF. As DNA, the CDR3 is TGTGCCAGCAGCTTGCGGCGGGAGGGCCGCAATGAGCAGTTCTTC.

The chain carries TRBV18 and TRBJ2-3; weak D call: TRBD1 (5 bases). The V end lost 4 bases, the J end lost 9 bases, and 17 bases lay between the germline ends. The V gene's germline CDR1 is KGHSH and CDR2 LQKENI. This CDR3 comprises 14 residues. The CDR3, as DNA: TGTGCCAGCTCACTAGCAGGGCAAGGTGAAACGCAGTATTTT. Translated: CASSLAGQGETQYF.

This clone was counted between two and nine times. The chain combines TRBV6-5 with TRBJ1-2, with D possibly being TRBD1 (6 bases). The V gene lost 6 bases and the J gene lost 4 bases, with 15 bases spanning the gap. The germline V gene has CDR1 MNHEY and CDR2 SVGAGI. This CDR3 is 14 amino acids long. The CDR3 nucleotides read TGTGCCAGCAGCTTTGGGGACACCATCTATGGCTACACCTTC. This sequence encodes CASSFGDTIYGYTF.